What follows describes a single TCR beta chain. Its target is unknown. Focal radiation plus CTLA-4 blockade with ipilimumab was administered to patients who had chemo-refractory metastatic non-small-cell lung cancer. With 5 bases removed from V and 1 base from J, the gap between germline ends came to 20 bases. The CDR3 sequence is 17 residues long. Germline V gene data show CDR1 as MNHEY and CDR2 as SMNVEV (reference sequence). The entry originates in a study of radiotherapy plus CTLA-4 blockade in lung cancer. Study details: Objective responses were documented in 15% to 20% of patients, with disease control in around 31%.

Profiled with immunoSEQ multiplex PCR; TCRdb holds only in-frame clones, not every one. In the table there are more than 95,000 clones, 60% to 75% of which are singletons. Findings and caveats of the study: Some TCR clones had been derived from tumors. These clones expanded in peripheral blood after radiotherapy plus ipilimumab. Early clone dynamics of blood T cells, plus interferon-beta, reportedly predicted response best.

The starting material was peripheral blood, obtained from a patient treated with radiotherapy plus ipilimumab. The rearrangement links TRBV27 to TRBJ1-1, with a possible D match to TRBD1 (5 bases). The TCR comes from a human donor with non-small cell lung cancer who had a partial response to radiotherapy plus ipilimumab. Some clones in this sample may be carry-over from other donors' samples. DNA for the CDR3: TGTGCCAGCAGTCACGCTTACAGGATGGGAAGGAACACTGAAGCTTTCTTT. It is translated as CASSHAYRMGRNTEAFF.